The T cell receptor (beta chain) described here comes from a study of blood T cell repertoires in COVID-19. Study-level background: T cells, B-cell-depleted T cells, or PBMCs supplied cDNA or gDNA.

Trimming removed 6 bases from V and 3 bases from J, with 14 bases in between. The CDR3 is 14 residues long. Germline loops: CDR1 MDHEN, CDR2 SYDVKM. Original data processing: Amplified reference gene primers provided the basis for estimating nucleated cell counts. TCRdb's copy holds only in-frame clones and misses some; the assay was immunoSEQ multiplex PCR. The DNA was the basis for D and trimming; V, J and clone size are from that table. The data hold some 98,000 clones, with under 90% observed a single time. This clone was detected once. The chain is built from TRBV28 and TRBJ1-1; D is possibly TRBD1 (5 bases). Sequencing input: peripheral blood. The clonotype comes from a human donor in a cohort sampled during active COVID-19. In DNA form, the CDR3 reads TGTGCCAGCAGCCCAGGGTGGGTCGACACTGAAGCTTTCTTT. It encodes CASSPGWVDTEAFF.